This T cell receptor beta chain was identified during a study of cytomegalovirus exposure and HLA in healthy donors (dated by TCRdb to about 2017). About the study as a whole: According to an earlier analysis of a few hundred of the donors, some 170 million T cells yielded some 110 million unique TCR beta sequences and about 300 Gb of sequence data. Around 300 gigabases of sequencing data and approximately 85 million unique TCR sequences were included in an early release covering roughly 700 HLA-typed donors. Of the 398 genotyped donors, 65% to 90% were placed in the genetic ancestry cluster associated with self-reported Caucasian donors. The aim of the study was to test whether cataloging public T cell receptors could identify signatures of past pathogen exposure. The study profiled the T cell repertoires of some 610 subjects by immunosequencing and related them to cytomegalovirus serostatus. A separate validation cohort of roughly 110 different subjects was used in addition to the roughly 700-subject first cohort. High-throughput TCR immunosequencing, statistical association of individual TCRs with disease status, and machine learning were combined to predict cytomegalovirus infection status. To study patterns of TCR occurrence, a later analysis re-analyzed previously published TCR beta repertoires from 650 to 750 donors and added high-resolution HLA genotyping. Rather than drawing on any new phenotypic data, the later analysis identified candidate immune exposures from TCR beta sequences and the way those sequences occurred across donors. In an earlier analysis of around 540 of the donors, high-throughput TCR beta sequencing was used to judge whether each TCR beta V gene segment behaved as functional or pseudogenic. Alongside the repertoire data, information on donor age, sex, ethnicity and CMV serostatus was compiled. A later genetic analysis took genome-wide SNP genotypes for about 55% of the roughly 700 donors and used that subset as a discovery cohort. Every repertoire in the discovery cohort had been generated on one and the same sequencing platform. HLA typing covered class I and class II loci at four-digit resolution. Typing coverage varied by locus: about 620-630 donors for A, B, C, DRB1 and DQB1; roughly 510 for DQA1; about 570 for DPA1; more than 450 for DPB1. Because of strong linkage in the cohort, roughly 5 DR-DQ haplotypes were treated as single units for association and clustering. Among some 400 genotyped donors of the cohort, an average of about 220,000 unique TCR beta nucleotide sequences was sequenced per donor, of which about 19% were non-productive. The paper's findings and limits, for the study overall: According to a later analysis, TCR association rates differed among HLA loci, with DRB1 alleles showing the most associated TCRs and HLA-C alleles showing the fewest. A cluster of highly shared sequence variants was judged likely to be a technical artifact of the sequencing pipeline. The classifier was reported to diagnose cytomegalovirus status with high specificity and sensitivity in both the original cohort and the validation cohort. Some IMGT-functional V segments, including TRBV6-2 and TRBV6-3, could not be distinguished by the 87-base-pair reads and were therefore excluded. A further reported finding was that TCR beta sequences accurately predicted the HLA-A and HLA-B alleles for most subjects in the first cohort. A later analysis reported that several top co-occurrence clusters appeared linked to parvovirus B19, influenza, CMV and Epstein-Barr virus. It was suggested by the authors that the approach could potentially be generalized to other disease states and immunological phenotypes. According to a later analysis, most CMV-associated TCR beta chains appeared to be HLA-restricted, and the HLA associations seemed to be driven largely by CMV exposure. The study listed approximately 150 TCR beta chains as associated with cytomegalovirus. A later analysis found that HLA-associated TCR beta chains were more clonally expanded and had lower generation probabilities than equally common non-associated chains. In a later genetic analysis, fewer N-insertions in productive TCRs were reported among donors in an Asian-associated ancestry cluster than the roughly 700-donor mean. In this cohort, only TCR beta chains were sequenced, and detectable features were limited by the absence of alpha or paired-chain data. In an earlier analysis of several hundred of the donors, most TCR beta V segments were observed in productive rearrangements about 90% or about 30% of the time, broadly matching IMGT annotations. Because HLA typing was missing for some donors at each locus, association tests included only the typed subset. When HLA alleles, especially DR and DQ, strongly co-occurred, TCR associations were difficult to assign to individual alleles. Most TCR sequences were observed very rarely across donors, whereas some public TCRs were present in many individuals. Correlated functional status among segregating V segments might be attributable to linkage disequilibrium, but an unknown experimental factor could not be ruled out. The only immune exposure information available for the cohort was CMV serostatus. V-gene and J-gene trimming of TCR beta chains was associated with a missense DCLRE1C variant in a later genetic analysis, and the association was replicated in an independent cohort. A later analysis associated approximately 17,000 TCR beta sequences with specific HLA alleles at a false discovery rate of 0.05. Because counts were too low, approximately 15 rarely observed V segments, including chromosome 9 orphons, were excluded from the earlier analysis of 500 to 700 of the donors. Three of the identified cytomegalovirus-associated TCR beta chains were confirmed in vitro to be specific for cytomegalovirus antigens. Roughly uniform sequencing depth across donors was assumed in presence/absence analyses, although this assumption may not hold.

The cohort consisted of 666 healthy bone marrow donors. At the time of sampling, all cohort members were nominally healthy, though unrecorded immune exposures were likely present. The donor was CMV seropositive and was included in the group of some 290 seropositive cohort members. Each donor provided a peripheral blood sample, and peripheral blood mononuclear cells were used for TCR beta sequencing. Genomic DNA was extracted from the blood cell samples with the Qiagen DNeasy Blood Extraction Kit. This clone was picked up one time. This receptor's antigen is unknown. No per-base quality is available; no much larger clone lies one base away. The CDR3, cysteine through phenylalanine, is 19 amino acids long. Just the 57-base CDR3 DNA is kept, in frame starting at base 1. According to the germline V gene (reference sequence), CDR1 reads SEHNR and CDR2 reads FQNEAQ. V trim: 1 base; J trim: 7 bases; unmatched bases: 13.

Receptor libraries were prepared by the immunoSEQ multiplex PCR assay. A mixture of 60 forward primers for TCR Vbeta segments and 13 reverse primers for TCR Jbeta segments was used in the multiplex PCR. A multiplex PCR assay on genomic DNA amplified the CDR3 region of rearranged TCR beta genes. The Illumina HiSeq System was used to sequence the amplified TCR beta libraries as 87-base-pair reads. Regarding the original processing steps: In a later analysis, tens of millions of unique TCR beta chains were counted across the roughly 610 repertoires, and some 10 million of these chains were shared by at least two donors. Raw reads were error-corrected and collapsed into unique sequences with a nearest-neighbor algorithm that merged closely related sequences to remove PCR and sequencing errors. CDR3 sequences were aligned to IMGT reference sequences to assign V, D and J gene segments. For a sequence to be retained, a match of at least six nucleotides was required to both a V gene segment and a J gene segment. A rearrangement counted as productive if the CDR3 had no stop codons and remained in frame with V and J, and every other rearrangement counted as non-productive. CDR3 was defined according to IMGT convention as the region running from the second conserved V-encoded cysteine to the conserved J-encoded phenylalanine. In an earlier analysis of just under 600 of the donors, sequences lacking an unambiguous match to a single V gene segment were excluded. In an earlier analysis of around 590 of the donors, a V segment was called functional when productive rearrangements were above 56.7%, and segregating when the standard deviation between donors exceeded 5%. A statistical classification framework was developed to diagnose cytomegalovirus status using the catalog of TCR beta chain sequences. In a later analysis, V and J genes were assigned by comparing TCR nucleotide sequences against IMGT/GENE-DB human TR gene sequences. A later analysis assigned CDR3 sequences and most-parsimonious VDJ recombination scenarios with the TCRdist pipeline. In a later analysis, every TCR beta chain was defined by the combination of its CDR3 amino acid sequence and its V-gene family, and reads without a unique V-gene family were dropped. As a way to deal with suspected cross-contamination and a sequencing artifact, a later analysis dropped hundreds of nucleotide sequences that were highly shared and had low generation probability. In a later analysis, a clonal expansion index for each public chain was calculated from normalized within-repertoire ranks of inferred template counts. In a later analysis, generation probabilities were computed using a VDJ recombination model fitted to out-of-frame rearrangements, and the results were checked against IGoR. Hypergeometric tests were used in a later analysis to score TCR-TCR, TCR-HLA and TCR-CMV co-occurrence, with a repertoire-size bias correction applied to the TCR pairs. False discovery rates were estimated in a later analysis by permuting HLA or CMV assignments 20 times. A later analysis grouped co-occurring TCRs with DBSCAN, adding TCRdist sequence similarity when clustering within HLA-allele-positive subsets. Repertoires with fewer than 30,000 or more than 120,000 public chains, plus five repertoires with anomalous nucleotide sharing, were excluded from co-occurrence clustering. TCRdb carries this immuneACCESS record with in-frame sequences only. Its versions omit some clonotypes, under half of them owing to an unresolved V gene in the studies checked, with the rest unexplained. V, J and clone size derive from that table, while D and trimming were established from the DNA sequence. The sample table holds around 190,000 clones, of which 65% to 75% were seen once. The ten largest clones take up more than 4% of the sample.

The V and J segments used are TRBV7-9 and TRBJ2-1, and 13 junction bases match TRBD2. Sequencing was done on a sample of PBMCs. This receptor was obtained from a man aged 30-40 years in good health and CMV-seropositive. For the CDR3, the sequence is CASSLGQGAGLAGVNEQFF. In nucleotides, the sequence is TGTGCCAGCAGCTTAGGGCAGGGCGCCGGACTAGCGGGAGTAAATGAGCAGTTCTTC.